The rows below give T cell receptor beta chains drawn from one sample of a study of shared clonotypes between healthy human individuals. The repertoire was sequenced with immunoSEQ multiplex PCR; TCRdb's copy has only in-frame clones and lacks some. This sample has over a million clones, with 75% to 85% found just once. Sequenced material: memory CD4+ T cells from PBMCs. All receptors derive from a man aged 18 to 30 in good health. Some clones in this sample may be carry-over from other donors' samples. Both conserved end residues are part of each CDR3. The order of the fields is CDR3 protein, CDR3 DNA, D gene, V gene, J gene, clone size. The D gene is left open where the match is weak. The size entry is marked missing in some rows and otherwise reads once, few, many or a size class.

CAIGQNEKLFF	TGTGCCATTGGACAGAATGAAAAACTGTTTTTT	NA	TRBV10-3	TRBJ1-4	NA
CASSISRVNFNQPQHF	TGTGCCAGTAGTATCTCCAGGGTTAATTTTAATCAGCCCCAGCATTTT	NA	TRBV19	TRBJ1-5	NA
CASSSLAQETQYF	TGTGCCAGCAGCTCTTTGGCCCAAGAGACCCAGTACTTC	NA	TRBV7-2	TRBJ2-5	NA
CASSFEPGLEVPYEQYF	TGCGCCAGCAGCTTCGAACCGGGACTAGAAGTGCCCTACGAGCAGTACTTC	TRBD2	TRBV5-1	TRBJ2-7	NA
CASSLGGGTGQYF	TGTGCCAGCAGCTTAGGTGGAGGGACGGGGCAGTACTTC	NA	TRBV11-3	TRBJ2-7	NA
CASRVGAGPNTEAFF	TGTGCCAGCAGGGTGGGGGCAGGCCCGAACACTGAAGCTTTCTTT	NA	TRBV6-1	TRBJ1-1	NA
CATRQSTGGTGELFF	TGTGCCACCCGGCAGTCCACTGGCGGCACCGGGGAGCTGTTTTTT	NA	TRBV10-3	TRBJ2-2	NA
CASSLLSSDYGYTF	TGTGCCAGCAGTTTATTGTCCAGCGACTATGGCTACACCTTC	NA	TRBV28	TRBJ1-2	many
CASSYSFWGAYEQYF	TGTGCCAGCAGTTACTCGTTTTGGGGGGCCTACGAGCAGTACTTC	NA	TRBV6-5	TRBJ2-7	NA
CASSPYSGRSTDTQYF	TGCGCCAGCAGCCCGTATAGCGGGAGGAGCACAGATACGCAGTATTTT	TRBD2	TRBV5-1	TRBJ2-3	NA
CASSQQIVQTETQYF	TGCGCCAGCAGCCAACAAATCGTTCAGACGGAGACCCAGTACTTC	NA	TRBV4-1	TRBJ2-5	NA
CASTISGTRTYNEQFF	TGCGCCAGCACGATCTCCGGGACTCGAACCTACAATGAGCAGTTCTTC	NA	TRBV5-1	TRBJ2-1	few
CASSEYQGTYEQYF	TGTGCCAGCTCTGAATATCAGGGTACCTACGAGCAGTACTTC	NA	TRBV6-1	TRBJ2-7	few
CASSFGGGSGNTIYF	TGTGCCAGCAGTTTCGGAGGGGGCTCCGGAAACACCATATATTTT	TRBD1	TRBV6-6	TRBJ1-3	NA
CASSSQGNTEAFF	TGCGCCAGCAGCTCACAGGGGAACACTGAAGCTTTCTTT	NA	TRBV5-1	TRBJ1-1	few
CASSQGPRYEQYF	TGTGCCAGCAGCCAGGGACCCCGCTACGAGCAGTACTTC	NA	TRBV6-5	TRBJ2-7	NA
CASSLERGRGNEQFF	TGTGCCAGCAGCTTAGAGCGCGGGAGGGGCAATGAGCAGTTCTTC	TRBD2	TRBV7-8	TRBJ2-1	NA
CASSQASSGKETQYF	TGCGCCAGCAGCCAAGCTTCCAGCGGAAAAGAGACCCAGTACTTC	NA	TRBV4-1	TRBJ2-5	NA
CASSTLGGGTYEQYF	TGCGCCAGCAGTACCTTGGGGGGAGGGACCTACGAGCAGTACTTC	TRBD2	TRBV5-1	TRBJ2-7	once
CSAIGGTADTQYF	TGCAGCGCGATAGGGGGGACGGCGGATACGCAGTATTTT	NA	TRBV29-1	TRBJ2-3	few
CASSGTVSYNEQFF	TGTGCCAGCAGTGGGACAGTCTCCTACAATGAGCAGTTCTTC	NA	TRBV2	TRBJ2-1	NA
CASSLGGTALKNIQYF	TGCGCCAGCAGCTTGGGGGGGACAGCCCTTAAAAACATTCAGTACTTC	TRBD1	TRBV5-1	TRBJ2-4	NA
CARFLCPGGSNQPQHF	TGTGCCAGATTTTTATGTCCCGGGGGGAGCAATCAGCCCCAGCATTTT	NA	TRBV27	TRBJ1-5	NA
CASSPSNKGGRGGYTF	TGTGCCAGCAGTCCTTCGAACAAGGGAGGACGGGGAGGCTACACCTTC	NA	TRBV28	TRBJ1-2	NA
CASSVAPGTSGSRETQYF	TGTGCCAGCAGCGTAGCGCCCGGGACTAGCGGGAGTAGAGAGACCCAGTACTTC	TRBD2	TRBV9	TRBJ2-5	NA
CASSETGGVGYTF	TGTGCCAGCAGTGAAACAGGGGGAGTGGGCTACACCTTC	TRBD1	TRBV6-1	TRBJ1-2	NA
CASRKGTVSDNEQFF	TGTGCCAGCAGGAAGGGGACAGTCTCCGACAATGAGCAGTTCTTC	TRBD1	TRBV6-1	TRBJ2-1	NA
CASSLASGTYNEQFF	TGTGCCAGCAGCTTGGCTAGCGGTACCTACAATGAGCAGTTCTTC	TRBD2	TRBV5-4	TRBJ2-1	NA
CASSQEWAGGPFVHEQYF	TGTGCCAGCAGCCAAGAGTGGGCGGGAGGGCCTTTCGTACACGAGCAGTACTTC	TRBD2	TRBV4-2	TRBJ2-7	NA
CASTTRTSPYNEQFF	TGTGCCAGCACGACAAGGACTAGCCCCTACAATGAGCAGTTCTTC	TRBD2	TRBV28	TRBJ2-1	NA
CASKKMNTGELFF	TGTGCCAGCAAGAAGATGAACACCGGGGAGCTGTTTTTT	NA	TRBV6-1	TRBJ2-2	NA
CASSPRSAPGYEQYF	TGTGCCAGCAGCCCCCGTTCCGCCCCGGGGTACGAGCAGTACTTC	NA	TRBV7-2	TRBJ2-7	NA
CASSYARSVPQHF	TGTGCCAGCAGTTACGCGAGATCCGTGCCCCAGCATTTT	NA	TRBV6-6	TRBJ1-5	NA
CAWSVGNTEAFF	TGTGCCTGGAGTGTGGGGAACACTGAAGCTTTCTTT	NA	TRBV30	TRBJ1-1	NA
CASSPEASGETQYF	TGTGCCAGCTCACCAGAGGCTAGCGGAGAGACCCAGTACTTC	TRBD2	TRBV18	TRBJ2-5	NA